Below, 14 T cell receptor beta chains from the same sample are listed, as sequenced in a study of blood T cell repertoires in COVID-19. Method: immunoSEQ multiplex PCR; TCRdb's copy keeps in-frame clones and lacks some. The table has a few hundred thousand clones, approximately 88% seen once. Sequenced sample: peripheral blood. All receptors derive from a man aged 18 to 30 with active or convalescent COVID-19.

This chain uses TRBV19 with TRBJ1-5; D is uncertain. The germline V and J ends were trimmed by 7 bases and 4 bases, with 14 bases remaining between them. Germline CDR1 is LNHDA and CDR2 is SQIVND (reference sequence). This CDR3 spans 14 amino acids. Here the CDR3 DNA reads TGTGCCAGTACTTTTGGAGGGCTTAATCAGCCCCAGCATTTT. As protein: CASTFGGLNQPQHF. The full variable domain, in which reference TRBV19 and TRBJ1-5 provide the parts outside the CDR3, is DGGITQSPKYLFRKEGQNVTLSCEQNLNHDAMYWYRQDPGQGLRLIYYSQIVNDFQKGDIAEGYSVSREKKESFPLTVTSAQKNPTAFYLCASTFGGLNQPQHFGDGTRLSIL.

This clone was counted between two and nine times. CDR3 loop: CASSDSEVAGGGYTF. The CDR3 DNA is TGTGCCAGCAGTGACTCGGAGGTGGCAGGGGGCGGCTACACCTTC. The chain is built from TRBV6-4 and TRBJ1-2, with 8 nucleotides matching TRBD1. The CDR3 extends over 15 amino acids. Germline CDR1 and CDR2: MRHNA and SNTAGT. The V gene end was trimmed by 0 bases and the J gene end by 8 bases; junction bases not matched to a gene: 8.

The chain joins TRBV10-1 to TRBJ2-7; 7 bases are shared with TRBD2. V trimming: 4 bases; J trimming: 2 bases; junction bases outside the gene matches: 2. This CDR3 contains 13 residues. Germline V gene sequence: CDR1 WNHNN, CDR2 SYGVQD (reference sequence). The CDR3 DNA reads TGCGCCAGCAGTGCCGCGGGGGCCTACGAGCAGTACTTC. The encoded protein is CASSAAGAYEQYF.

The CDR3 nucleotides read TGTGCCAGTAGTAAACTACAGGGGGTGGCAGATACGCAGTATTTT. Translation: CASSKLQGVADTQYF. The chain combines TRBV19 with TRBJ2-3; 8 nucleotides agree with TRBD1. Germline V gene data show CDR1 as LNHDA and CDR2 as SQIVND (reference sequence). J was trimmed by 4 bases and V by 4 bases; bases with no gene match: 7. This CDR3 has 15 amino acids.

V usage is TRBV7-9 and J usage is TRBJ2-4, with 7 positions matching TRBD1. V was pared by 2 bases and J by 6 bases, with 13 bases of the junction left unmatched. The CDR3 consists of 17 residues. Germline V gene sequence: CDR1 SEHNR, CDR2 FQNEAQ (reference sequence). CDR3 sequence: CASSLFSLTGTRNIQYF. CDR3 coding DNA: TGTGCCAGCAGCTTATTTTCCTTGACAGGGACAAGAAACATTCAGTACTTC.

The chain uses TRBV18 and TRBJ1-4; D not resolved. The CDR3 has 15 amino acids. V lost 6 bases and J 4 bases, leaving 15 bases between the germline ends. Germline-derived CDR1 and CDR2 are KGHSH and LQKENI. Here the CDR3 DNA reads TGTGCCAGCTCCCCAGACGGAGACTATAATGAAAAACTGTTTTTT. As protein: CASSPDGDYNEKLFF.

This clone was seen only once. The rearrangement links TRBV6-5 to TRBJ2-7; the D gene is possibly TRBD1 (5 bases). Between the trimmed V and J ends, which lost 6 bases and 5 bases, there was a span of 11 bases. This CDR3 has 12 residues. Germline loops: CDR1 MNHEY, CDR2 SVGAGI. In DNA, the CDR3 is TGTGCCAGCAGCAGGGTAGGCAACGAGCAGTACTTC. It yields the protein CASSRVGNEQYF.

This rearrangement joins TRBV10-3 to TRBJ1-2; D may be TRBD1 (6 bases). Per the germline V gene, CDR1 is ENHRY and CDR2 is SYGVKD. V shed 0 bases and J shed 7 bases, with 12 bases lying between them. The CDR3 runs 14 residues. The CDR3 DNA follows: TGTGCCATCAGTGAGTCGGGGCAGGGGCTTGGCTACACCTTC. It yields the protein CAISESGQGLGYTF.

The CDR3 spells CASSVELDTQYF. CDR3 nucleotides: TGTGCCAGCAGCGTAGAACTAGATACGCAGTATTTT. This chain links TRBV9 with TRBJ2-3, with D hard to call. This CDR3 spans 12 amino acids. Germline V gene data show CDR1 as SGDLS and CDR2 as YYNGEE. Trimming removed 0 bases at V and 5 bases at J, with 4 bases between.

The chain recombines TRBV6-5 with TRBJ1-4; perhaps TRBD1 as D (6 bases). CDR3 length: 14 residues. Trimming pared 4 bases from V and 7 bases from J, leaving 13 bases between. Germline V gives CDR1 MNHEY, CDR2 SVGAGI. CDR3 sequence: CASSSGEGFEKLFF. The CDR3 DNA reads as TGTGCCAGCAGTTCAGGGGAGGGTTTTGAAAAACTGTTTTTT.

A single count supports this clone. The chain combines TRBV5-1 with TRBJ2-1; 11 bases are a match to TRBD2. Germline assignment: CDR1 SGHRS and CDR2 YFSETQ. The CDR3 contains 16 residues. V shed 4 bases, J shed 7 bases, and the junction held 10 bases outside the gene matches. The CDR3, as DNA: TGCGCCAGCAGCAGCTATAGCGGGGGGGCCTCGAATGAGCAGTTCTTC. Protein sequence: CASSSYSGGASNEQFF. Drawing the rest from reference TRBV5-1 and TRBJ2-1, the complete variable domain is KAGVTQTPRYLIKTRGQQVTLSCSPISGHRSVSWYQQTPGQGLQFLFEYFSETQRNKGNFPGRFSGRQFSNSRSEMNVSTLELGDSALYLCASSSYSGGASNEQFFGPGTRLTVL.

This clone showed up just a few times. The chain has TRBV5-6 and TRBJ2-2; perhaps TRBD1 as D (6 bases). Germline CDR1 and CDR2: SGHDT and YYEEEE. The CDR3 is made up of 15 amino acids. Trimming removed 6 bases from V and 2 bases from J, with 14 bases in between. CDR3 residues: CASNIGGFNTGELFF. The DNA of the CDR3 is TGTGCCAGCAATATAGGGGGATTTAACACCGGGGAGCTGTTTTTT.

A few counts support this clone. The rearrangement links TRBV12-5 to TRBJ2-7; TRBD1 might be the D (6 bases). Germline V gene lookup returns CDR1 LGHNT and CDR2 FRNRAP. This CDR3 is 14 amino acids long. V dropped 1 base and J dropped 4 bases, with 11 bases sitting between them. CDR3 bases: TGTGCTAGTGGTTTGGGACAGGATATATACGAGCAGTACTTC. Translated: CASGLGQDIYEQYF.

V gene TRBV5-1 combines with J gene TRBJ1-3; D is uncertain. This CDR3 has 14 residues. Between the trimmed V and J ends, which lost 2 bases and 2 bases, there was a span of 8 bases. Germline CDR1 reads SGHRS; CDR2 reads YFSETQ. CDR3 nucleotide sequence: TGCGCCAGCAGCTTATCAACAACTGGAAACACCATATATTTT. It yields the protein CASSLSTTGNTIYF.